The sequence of this T cell receptor (beta chain) was determined in a study of blood T cell repertoires in COVID-19. Study-level background: Sample material is recorded as cDNA or gDNA derived from T cells, B-cell-depleted T cells, or PBMCs.

The germline V and J ends were trimmed by 5 bases and 4 bases, with 11 bases remaining between them. The germline gives CDR1 KGHSH, CDR2 LQKENI. This CDR3 has 13 residues. Some clones are missing from TCRdb's copy, which holds only in-frame ones; the method was immunoSEQ multiplex PCR. This repertoire shows 100,000 or so clones, 69% found once; its top ten account for roughly 6.2%. This chain connects TRBV18 to TRBJ1-1; D is undetermined. This sequence was found in an older man with acute or convalescent COVID-19. The material sequenced was peripheral blood. The CDR3 DNA follows: TGTGCCAGCTCAGGCTCCGGAGGCACTGAAGCTTTCTTT. As protein: CASSGSGGTEAFF.